The TCR beta chain described here comes from a study of identical twins. Points from the study as a whole: Analyses based on zero insertions could be partly confounded by invariant MAIT and iNKT cells. Modelling underestimated the level of out-of-frame TCR alpha sharing observed in monozygotic twins.

CDR1 is SQVTM, CDR2 ANQGSEA, per germline. The CDR3 has 12 residues. V was pared by 7 bases and J by 2 bases, with 11 bases between. Via MiXCR, TCRdb re-called the 5' RACE reads, giving one row per CDR3 protein. Among more than 350,000 distinct CDR3 sequences listed, roughly 9% were seen once. There are a few counts of this clonotype. Its antigen is not identified. Just one base apart from a much larger clone, this may be a read error. This sequence was found in a woman between 45 and 60 years old in good health. The chain employs TRBV29-1 and TRBJ1-1; D is unclear. Input material: naive T cells sorted from blood. The CDR3 region is CSARTENTEAFF. The DNA of the CDR3 is TGCAGCGCTAGAACAGAAAACACTGAAGCTTTCTTT.